This section outlines one T cell receptor beta chain sequence together with its context. Trimming removed 4 bases from V and 1 base from J, with 13 bases in between. The CDR3 has 15 residues. Looked up from germline, CDR1 is SGHRS and CDR2 is YFSETQ. This sample stems from a study of cytomegalovirus exposure and HLA in healthy donors. PCR employed 60 Vbeta and 13 Jbeta primers. The table came from immunoSEQ multiplex PCR; TCRdb's copy has only in-frame clones and leaves some out. The table records approximately 110,000 clones, 74% of them present only once. The chain has TRBV5-1 and TRBJ2-3; tentative D call: TRBD1 (5 bases). This TCR came from a man aged 50 to 60 in good health and CMV-seropositive. Sequenced sample: PBMCs. The CDR3 loop reads CASSKILQGTDTQYF. CDR3 DNA sequence: TGCGCCAGCAGCAAGATCCTACAGGGCACAGATACGCAGTATTTT. The whole variable domain, remainder taken from reference TRBV5-1 and TRBJ2-3, is KAGVTQTPRYLIKTRGQQVTLSCSPISGHRSVSWYQQTPGQGLQFLFEYFSETQRNKGNFPGRFSGRQFSNSRSEMNVSTLELGDSALYLCASSKILQGTDTQYFGPGTRLTVL.